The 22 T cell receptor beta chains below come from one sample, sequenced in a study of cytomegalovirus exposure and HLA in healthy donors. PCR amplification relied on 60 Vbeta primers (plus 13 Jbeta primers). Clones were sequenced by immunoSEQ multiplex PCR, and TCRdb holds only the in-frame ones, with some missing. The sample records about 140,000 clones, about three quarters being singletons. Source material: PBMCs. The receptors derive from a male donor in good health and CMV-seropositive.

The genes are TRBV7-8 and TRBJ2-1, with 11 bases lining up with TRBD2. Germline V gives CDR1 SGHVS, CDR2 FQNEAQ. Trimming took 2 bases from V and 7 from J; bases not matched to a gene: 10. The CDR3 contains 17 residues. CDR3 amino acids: CASSLLLAGAVWNEQFF. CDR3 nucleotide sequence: TGTGCCAGCAGCTTATTACTAGCGGGGGCCGTTTGGAATGAGCAGTTCTTC.

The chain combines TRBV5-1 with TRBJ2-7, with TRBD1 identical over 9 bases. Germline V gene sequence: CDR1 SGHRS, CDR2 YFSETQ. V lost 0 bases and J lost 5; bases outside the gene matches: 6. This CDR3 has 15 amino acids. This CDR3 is CASSLVTGGFNEQYF. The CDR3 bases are TGCGCCAGCAGCTTGGTGACAGGGGGATTCAACGAGCAGTACTTC.

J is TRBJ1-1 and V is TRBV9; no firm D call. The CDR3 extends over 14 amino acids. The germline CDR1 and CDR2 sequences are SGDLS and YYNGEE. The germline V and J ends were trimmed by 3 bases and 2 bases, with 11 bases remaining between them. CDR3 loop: CASSAEAGNTEAFF. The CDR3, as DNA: TGTGCCAGCAGCGCCGAAGCAGGAAACACTGAAGCTTTCTTT.

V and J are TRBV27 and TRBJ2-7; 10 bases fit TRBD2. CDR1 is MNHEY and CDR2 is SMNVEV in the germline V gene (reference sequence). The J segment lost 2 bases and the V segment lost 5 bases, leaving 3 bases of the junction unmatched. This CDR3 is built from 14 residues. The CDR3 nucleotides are TGTGCCAGCAGTATACTAGCGGGAACCTACGAGCAGTACTTC. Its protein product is CASSILAGTYEQYF.

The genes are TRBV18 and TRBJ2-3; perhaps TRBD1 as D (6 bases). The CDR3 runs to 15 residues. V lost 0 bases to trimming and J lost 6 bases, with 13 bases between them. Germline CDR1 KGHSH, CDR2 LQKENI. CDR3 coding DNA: TGTGCCAGCTCACCACCGGGGACACCGCCCGATACGCAGTATTTT. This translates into CASSPPGTPPDTQYF.

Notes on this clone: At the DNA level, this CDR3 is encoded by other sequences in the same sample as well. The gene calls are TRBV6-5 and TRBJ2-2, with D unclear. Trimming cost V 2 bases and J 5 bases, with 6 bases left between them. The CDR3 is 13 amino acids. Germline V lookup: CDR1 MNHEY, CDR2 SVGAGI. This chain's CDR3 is CASSYQDTGELFF. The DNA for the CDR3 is TGTGCCAGCAGTTACCAGGATACCGGGGAGCTGTTTTTT.

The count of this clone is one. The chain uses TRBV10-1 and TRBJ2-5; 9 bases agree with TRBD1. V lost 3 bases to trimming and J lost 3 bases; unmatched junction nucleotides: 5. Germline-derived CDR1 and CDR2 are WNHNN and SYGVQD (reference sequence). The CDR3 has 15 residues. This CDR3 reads CASSERTGVEETQYF. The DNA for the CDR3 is TGCGCCAGCAGTGAAAGGACAGGGGTCGAAGAGACCCAGTACTTC.

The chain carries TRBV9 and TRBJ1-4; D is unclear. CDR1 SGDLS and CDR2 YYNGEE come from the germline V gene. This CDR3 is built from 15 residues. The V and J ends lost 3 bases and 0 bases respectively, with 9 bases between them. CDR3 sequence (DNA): TGTGCCAGCAGCGCGACACTGTCAACTAATGAAAAACTGTTTTTT. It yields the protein CASSATLSTNEKLFF.

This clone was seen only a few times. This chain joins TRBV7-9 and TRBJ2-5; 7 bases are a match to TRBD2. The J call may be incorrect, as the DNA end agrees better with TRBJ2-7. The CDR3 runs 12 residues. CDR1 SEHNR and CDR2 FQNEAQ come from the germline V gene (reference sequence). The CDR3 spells CASGTITYEQYF. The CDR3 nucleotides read TGTGCCAGCGGGACTATCACCTACGAGCAGTACTTC.

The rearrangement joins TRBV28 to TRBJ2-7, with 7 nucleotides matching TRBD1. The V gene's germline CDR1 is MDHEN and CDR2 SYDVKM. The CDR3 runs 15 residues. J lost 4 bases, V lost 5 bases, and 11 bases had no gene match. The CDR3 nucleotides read TGTGCCAGCAGTCCACTGGGGGACAGACCATACGAGCAGTACTTC. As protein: CASSPLGDRPYEQYF.

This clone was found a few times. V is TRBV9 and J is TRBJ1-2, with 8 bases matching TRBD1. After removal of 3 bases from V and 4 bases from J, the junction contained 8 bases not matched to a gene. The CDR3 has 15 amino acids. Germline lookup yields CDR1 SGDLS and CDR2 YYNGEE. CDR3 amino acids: CASSGTGGQAYGYTF. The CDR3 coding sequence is TGTGCCAGCAGCGGTACAGGGGGACAAGCCTATGGCTACACCTTC.

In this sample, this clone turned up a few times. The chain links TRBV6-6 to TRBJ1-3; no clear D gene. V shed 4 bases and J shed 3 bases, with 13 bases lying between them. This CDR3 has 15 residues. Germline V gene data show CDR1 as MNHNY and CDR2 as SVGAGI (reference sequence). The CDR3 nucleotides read TGTGCCAGCAGTTCCACTTGGACTGTTGGAAACACCATATATTTT. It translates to CASSSTWTVGNTIYF.

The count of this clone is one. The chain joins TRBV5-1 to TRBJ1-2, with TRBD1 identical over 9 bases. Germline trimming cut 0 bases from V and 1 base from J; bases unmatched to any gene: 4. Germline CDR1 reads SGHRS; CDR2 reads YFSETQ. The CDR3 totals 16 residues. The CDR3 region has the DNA TGCGCCAGCAGCTTGGGTAGGGACAGGGTTAACTATGGCTACACCTTC. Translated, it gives CASSLGRDRVNYGYTF.

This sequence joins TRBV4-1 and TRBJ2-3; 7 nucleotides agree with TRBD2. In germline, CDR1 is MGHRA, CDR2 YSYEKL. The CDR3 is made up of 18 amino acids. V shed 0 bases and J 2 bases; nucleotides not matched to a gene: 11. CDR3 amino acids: CASSQESPRGIVTDTQYF. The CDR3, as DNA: TGCGCCAGCAGCCAAGAGAGCCCGCGGGGGATAGTCACAGATACGCAGTATTTT.

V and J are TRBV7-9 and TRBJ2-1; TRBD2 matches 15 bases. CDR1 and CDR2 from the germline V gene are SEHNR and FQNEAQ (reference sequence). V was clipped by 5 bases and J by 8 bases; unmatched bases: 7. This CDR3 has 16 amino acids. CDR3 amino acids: CASSLRTSGRADEQFF. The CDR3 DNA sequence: TGTGCCAGCAGCCTCCGGACTAGCGGGAGGGCGGATGAGCAGTTCTTC.

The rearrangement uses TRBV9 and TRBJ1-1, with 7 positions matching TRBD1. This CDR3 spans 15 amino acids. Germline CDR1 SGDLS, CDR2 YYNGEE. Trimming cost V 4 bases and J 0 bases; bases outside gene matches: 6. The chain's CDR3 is CASSPRQGLNTEAFF. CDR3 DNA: TGTGCCAGCAGCCCCAGACAGGGTTTGAACACTGAAGCTTTCTTT. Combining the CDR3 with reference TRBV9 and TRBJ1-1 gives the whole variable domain DSGVTQTPKHLITATGQRVTLRCSPRSGDLSVYWYQQSLDQGLQFLIQYYNGEERAKGNILERFSAQQFPDLHSELNLSSLELGDSALYFCASSPRQGLNTEAFFGQGTRLTVV.

This CDR3 reads CASSLGGGIVEQYF. The CDR3 coding sequence is TGTGCCAGCAGCTTAGGCGGGGGGATCGTCGAGCAGTACTTC. The J gene is TRBJ2-7, the V gene TRBV7-9; TRBD2 aligns across 8 bases. With 1 base clipped from V and 6 bases from J, the junction kept 5 bases outside the gene matches. The CDR3 length is 14 residues. Germline values: CDR1 SEHNR, CDR2 FQNEAQ (reference sequence).

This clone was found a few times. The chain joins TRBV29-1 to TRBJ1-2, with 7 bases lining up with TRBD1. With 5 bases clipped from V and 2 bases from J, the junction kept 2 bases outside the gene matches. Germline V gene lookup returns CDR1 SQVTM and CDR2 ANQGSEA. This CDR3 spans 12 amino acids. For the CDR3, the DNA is TGCAGCGTTTCGGGACAGAACTATGGCTACACCTTC. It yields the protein CSVSGQNYGYTF. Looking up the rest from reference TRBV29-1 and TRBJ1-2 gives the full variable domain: SAVISQKPSRDICQRGTSLTIQCQVDSQVTMMFWYRQQPGQSLTLIATANQGSEATYESGFVIDKFPISRPNLTFSTLTVSNMSPEDSSIYLCSVSGQNYGYTFGSGTRLTVV.

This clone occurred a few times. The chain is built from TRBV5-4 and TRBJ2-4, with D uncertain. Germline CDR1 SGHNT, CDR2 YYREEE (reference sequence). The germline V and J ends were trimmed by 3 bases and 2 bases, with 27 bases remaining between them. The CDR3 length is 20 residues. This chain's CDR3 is CASSSPGRSGKFLTKNIQYF. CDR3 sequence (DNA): TGTGCCAGCAGCTCCCCCGGCCGGTCAGGAAAATTTCTGACCAAAAACATTCAGTACTTC.

The CDR3 DNA follows: TGTGCCAGCAGTGAAGTGGGACAGGGGAGGTCCTACGAGCAGTACTTC. This gives the protein CASSEVGQGRSYEQYF. The V and J genes are TRBV6-1 and TRBJ2-7; TRBD1 agrees at 10 bases. CDR1 and CDR2 (germline): MNHNS, SASEGT. V shed 1 base, J shed 1 base, and the junction held 4 bases outside the gene matches. The CDR3 loop spans 16 amino acids.

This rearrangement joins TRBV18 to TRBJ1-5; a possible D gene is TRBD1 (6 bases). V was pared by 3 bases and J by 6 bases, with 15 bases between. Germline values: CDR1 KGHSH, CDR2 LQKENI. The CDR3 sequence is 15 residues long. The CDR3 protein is CASSPGREGGQPQHF. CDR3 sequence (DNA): TGTGCCAGCTCACCGGGCAGGGAGGGGGGTCAGCCCCAGCATTTT.

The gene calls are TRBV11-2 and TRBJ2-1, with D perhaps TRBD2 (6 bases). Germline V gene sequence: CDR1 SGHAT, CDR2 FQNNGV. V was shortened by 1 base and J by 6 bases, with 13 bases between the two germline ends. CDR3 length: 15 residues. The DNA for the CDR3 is TGTGCCAGCAGCTTAGCGGGGGTCATCGTCAATGAGCAGTTCTTC. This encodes CASSLAGVIVNEQFF.